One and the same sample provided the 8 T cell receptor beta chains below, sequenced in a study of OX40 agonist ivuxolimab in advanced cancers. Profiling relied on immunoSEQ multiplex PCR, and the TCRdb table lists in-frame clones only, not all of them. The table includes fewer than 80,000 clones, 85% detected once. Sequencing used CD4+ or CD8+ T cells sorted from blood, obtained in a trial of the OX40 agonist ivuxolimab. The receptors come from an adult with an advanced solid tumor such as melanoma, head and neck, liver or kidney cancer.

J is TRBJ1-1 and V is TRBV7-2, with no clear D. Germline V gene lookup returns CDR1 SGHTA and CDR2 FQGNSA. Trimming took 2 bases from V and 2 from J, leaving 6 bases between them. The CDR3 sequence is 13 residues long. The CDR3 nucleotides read TGTGCCAGCAGCTTATCAGTTAACACTGAAGCTTTCTTT. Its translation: CASSLSVNTEAFF.

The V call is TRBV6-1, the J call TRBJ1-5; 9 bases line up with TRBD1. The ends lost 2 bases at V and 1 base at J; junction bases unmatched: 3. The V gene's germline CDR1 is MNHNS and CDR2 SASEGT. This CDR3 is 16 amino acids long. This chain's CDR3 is CASSEWGQGSNQPQHF. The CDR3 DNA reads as TGTGCCAGCAGTGAATGGGGACAGGGAAGCAATCAGCCCCAGCATTTT.

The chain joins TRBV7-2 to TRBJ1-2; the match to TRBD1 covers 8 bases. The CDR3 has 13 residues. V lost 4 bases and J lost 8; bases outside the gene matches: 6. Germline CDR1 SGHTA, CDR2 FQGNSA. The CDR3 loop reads CASSSTGEGGYTF. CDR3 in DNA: TGTGCCAGCAGCTCGACAGGGGAAGGAGGCTACACCTTC.

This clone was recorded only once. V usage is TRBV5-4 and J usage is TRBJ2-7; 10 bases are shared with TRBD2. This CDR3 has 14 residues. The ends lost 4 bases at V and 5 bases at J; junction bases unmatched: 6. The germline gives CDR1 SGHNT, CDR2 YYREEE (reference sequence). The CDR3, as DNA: TGTGCCAGCAGCCCACTAGCGGGGACCGACGAGCAGTACTTC. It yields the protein CASSPLAGTDEQYF.

CDR3 coding DNA: TGTGCCAGCAGTTTAGAAGATAACAATGAGCAGTTCTTC. Translated, it gives CASSLEDNNEQFF. The chain uses TRBV6-5 and TRBJ2-1; unclear D gene. Germline V gene sequence: CDR1 MNHEY, CDR2 SVGAGI. CDR3 size: 13 residues. V lost 4 bases, J lost 5 bases, and 9 bases lay in between.

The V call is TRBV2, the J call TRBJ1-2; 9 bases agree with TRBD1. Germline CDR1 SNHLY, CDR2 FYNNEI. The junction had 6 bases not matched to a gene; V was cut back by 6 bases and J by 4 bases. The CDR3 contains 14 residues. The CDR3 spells CASRTGQGFYGYTF. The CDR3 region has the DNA TGTGCCAGCAGGACCGGACAGGGGTTCTATGGCTACACCTTC.

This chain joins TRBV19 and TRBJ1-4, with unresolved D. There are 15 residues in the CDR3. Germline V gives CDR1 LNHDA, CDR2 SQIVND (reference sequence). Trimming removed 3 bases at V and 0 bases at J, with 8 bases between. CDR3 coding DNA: TGTGCCAGTAGTATTACCCAAGCAACTAATGAAAAACTGTTTTTT. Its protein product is CASSITQATNEKLFF.

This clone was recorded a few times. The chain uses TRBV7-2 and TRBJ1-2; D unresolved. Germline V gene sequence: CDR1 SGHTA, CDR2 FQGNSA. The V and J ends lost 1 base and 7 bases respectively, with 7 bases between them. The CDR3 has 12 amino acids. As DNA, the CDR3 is TGTGCCAGCAGCTTAGAAGTGGGTGGCTACACCTTC. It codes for CASSLEVGGYTF.